A single sample is the source of the 8 T cell receptor beta chains below, sequenced in a study of T cell repertoires in ileal Crohn's disease. Data came from immunoSEQ multiplex PCR; TCRdb stores just in-frame clones and leaves some out. The sample contains 6,000 or so clones, roughly 80% of which appear only once. The sequencing input was ileal tissue. The receptors stem from an adult with Crohn's disease.

V and J are TRBV5-1 and TRBJ1-4; unclear D gene. The germline V gene encodes CDR1 SGHRS and CDR2 YFSETQ. CDR3 size: 14 residues. With 0 bases removed from V and 4 bases from J, the gap between germline ends came to 7 bases. CDR3 protein: CASSLGTVNEKLFF. The CDR3 DNA reads TGCGCCAGCAGCTTGGGGACGGTTAATGAAAAACTGTTTTTT.

This chain links TRBV28 with TRBJ2-1; D not resolved. V was trimmed by 2 bases and J by 2 bases, leaving 4 bases between them. The CDR3 totals 13 residues. CDR1 is MDHEN and CDR2 is SYDVKM in the germline V gene. The CDR3 DNA follows: TGTGCCAGCAGTTTAGATACCTACAATGAGCAGTTCTTC. Translating it yields CASSLDTYNEQFF.

The sample holds a few counts of this clone. The rearrangement joins TRBV21-1 to TRBJ2-7; the table names TRBD2, a call not compared with the DNA. TRBV21-1 is flagged as a pseudogene. The CDR3 runs 15 residues. The CDR3 protein is CASSKKLAGGHEQYF. DNA for the CDR3: TGTGCCAGCAGCAAAAAACTAGCGGGGGGCCACGAGCAGTACTTC.

The rearrangement joins TRBV29-1 to TRBJ2-3; D not certain. The V gene lost 2 bases and the J gene lost 14 bases, with 14 bases spanning the gap. The CDR3 has 11 amino acids. Germline V gene lookup returns CDR1 SQVTM and CDR2 ANQGSEA. The CDR3 loop is CSVELDSAPYF. The DNA for the CDR3 is TGCAGCGTTGAACTAGACTCAGCACCGTATTTT.

In this sample, this clone turned up a few times. The chain combines TRBV14 with TRBJ1-2; 10 bases are a match to TRBD1. The CDR3 loop spans 18 amino acids. Per germline, CDR1 SGHDN and CDR2 FVKESK. The V segment lost 3 bases and the J segment 1 base; nucleotides outside the gene matches: 11. The CDR3 protein is CASSHGWDRGLLNYGYTF. The DNA of the CDR3 is TGTGCCAGCAGCCACGGATGGGACAGGGGCCTACTTAACTATGGCTACACCTTC. Full variable domain (rest looked up from reference TRBV14 and TRBJ1-2): EAGVTQFPSHSVIEKGQTVTLRCDPISGHDNLYWYRRVMGKEIKFLLHFVKESKQDESGMPNNRFLAERTGGTYSTLKVQPAELEDSGVYFCASSHGWDRGLLNYGYTFGSGTRLTVV.

This clone has just one count. The genes are TRBV2 and TRBJ1-4; D is uncertain. CDR1 is SNHLY, CDR2 FYNNEI, per germline. The CDR3 consists of 16 residues. The V gene lost 2 bases and the J gene lost 0 bases, with 10 bases spanning the gap. CDR3 in DNA: TGTGCCAGCAGTGAAAGGCAGCTTGCAACTAATGAAAAACTGTTTTTT. It codes for CASSERQLATNEKLFF.

The rearrangement links TRBV6-1 to TRBJ1-2, with D possibly being TRBD1 (6 bases). Trimming left V 5 bases short and J 2 bases short, with 12 bases between. CDR3 length: 14 amino acids. Germline CDR1 is MNHNS and CDR2 is SASEGT. The CDR3: CASSPQGVNYGYTF. CDR3 sequence (DNA): TGTGCCAGCAGTCCACAGGGAGTCAACTATGGCTACACCTTC.

This chain joins TRBV27 and TRBJ2-5, with D possibly being TRBD1 (5 bases). Trimming removed 11 bases from V and 3 bases from J, with 22 bases in between. The CDR3 extends over 15 amino acids. From germline, CDR1 is MNHEY and CDR2 SMNVEV (reference sequence). The CDR3 sequence is CARQHARGLKETQYF. The CDR3 bases are TGTGCCCGCCAACACGCAAGGGGTCTCAAAGAGACCCAGTACTTC.